Following are 23 T cell receptor beta chains from one sample sequenced in a study of blood T cells in healthy people across ages. Together with a sample-barcoded 5' primer, a J-beta primer mix was included in a second PCR lasting roughly 6 to 12 cycles. Each CDR3 protein is one row after TCRdb ran MiXCR on the 5' RACE reads. There are 1.5 million to 2 million distinct CDR3 sequences in the sample; 28% occur only once, and 7.7% lies in the top ten. Sample: blood. These receptors originate from a woman aged 25 to 39 in good health.

The rearrangement uses TRBV18 and TRBJ2-2; TRBD1 might be the D (6 bases). Germline CDR1 and CDR2: KGHSH and LQKENI. Trimming removed 2 bases from V and 2 bases from J, with 12 bases in between. The CDR3 has 16 residues. The CDR3 coding sequence is TGTGCCAGCTCACCATTTAACAGGGAAAACACCGGGGAGCTGTTTTTT. Translating it yields CASSPFNRENTGELFF.

This clonotype was seen once. A read error may explain this, as a much larger clone is one base away. The J gene is TRBJ2-1, the V gene TRBV7-7; TRBD2 matches 9 bases. The germline gives CDR1 SSHAT, CDR2 FNYEAQ (reference sequence). The length of the CDR3 is 15 residues. The CDR3 reads CAGSLVAGASNEQFF. The CDR3 nucleotides are TGTGCCGGCAGCTTGGTAGCGGGAGCGTCGAATGAGCAGTTCTTC.

The V gene is TRBV9, the J gene TRBJ1-2, with 10 bases fitting TRBD1. J was trimmed by 1 base and V by 3 bases; bases with no gene match: 9. Germline V gene lookup returns CDR1 SGDLS and CDR2 YYNGEE. The CDR3 is 17 amino acids. The CDR3 is CASSAGQGVWGNYGYTF. For the CDR3, the DNA is TGTGCCAGCAGCGCCGGACAGGGGGTGTGGGGTAACTATGGCTACACCTTC.

This sequence joins TRBV11-2 and TRBJ2-3; 12 bases align to TRBD2. The V and J ends lost 8 bases and 2 bases, in that order; junction bases with no gene match: 8. Germline V gene sequence: CDR1 SGHAT, CDR2 FQNNGV. The CDR3 consists of 16 residues. CDR3 in amino acids: CASGARLAGVTDTQYF. DNA of the CDR3: TGTGCCAGCGGCGCGAGACTAGCGGGAGTCACAGATACGCAGTATTTT.

This clonotype was seen only a few times. This rearrangement joins TRBV18 to TRBJ2-3; D uncertain. The V gene lost 3 bases and the J gene lost 0 bases, with 13 bases spanning the gap. The CDR3 is 16 residues long. Per the germline V gene, CDR1 is KGHSH and CDR2 is LQKENI. CDR3 coding DNA: TGTGCCAGCTCACCGGAACTCCAACCTAGCACAGATACGCAGTATTTT. This sequence encodes CASSPELQPSTDTQYF.

This clonotype was counted between two and nine times. A read error may be the cause here, since a much bigger clone is one base away. V is TRBV7-8 and J is TRBJ2-3; D gene unclear. The ends were cut back, 4 bases at V and 2 bases at J, with 7 bases in the middle. Per germline, CDR1 SGHVS and CDR2 FQNEAQ. The CDR3 extends over 13 amino acids. This CDR3 is CASSSELTDTQYF. In DNA form, the CDR3 reads TGTGCCAGCAGCTCCGAACTCACAGATACGCAGTATTTT. The whole variable domain, remainder taken from reference TRBV7-8 and TRBJ2-3, is GAGVSQSPRYKVAKRGQDVALRCDPISGHVSLFWYQQALGQGPEFLTYFQNEAQLDKSGLPSDRFFAERPEGSVSTLKIQRTQQEDSAVYLCASSSELTDTQYFGPGTRLTVL.

This clonotype was found many times. This chain links TRBV7-2 with TRBJ2-5, with D unclear. This CDR3 has 14 residues. Per the germline V gene, CDR1 is SGHTA and CDR2 is FQGNSA. V was pared by 4 bases and J by 5 bases, with 14 bases between. The CDR3 sequence: CASSSAGLTETQYF. The CDR3 DNA reads as TGTGCCAGCAGCTCCGCCGGGTTAACGGAGACCCAGTACTTC.

The V and J genes are TRBV12-3 or TRBV12-4 and TRBJ1-2; 9 nucleotides align to TRBD1. The CDR3 totals 16 residues. The junction had 12 bases not matched to a gene; V was cut back by 5 bases and J by 5 bases. The CDR3 loop is CASSPSGQGGRYGYTF. The CDR3 bases are TGTGCCAGCAGTCCCTCGGGACAGGGAGGGAGATATGGCTACACCTTC.

This clonotype occurred a few times. J is TRBJ1-2 and V is TRBV5-1; 7 bases fit TRBD1. The CDR3 spans 15 residues. Germline CDR1 reads SGHRS; CDR2 reads YFSETQ. Germline trimming cut 0 bases from V and 6 bases from J; bases unmatched to any gene: 8. The CDR3, as DNA: TGCGCCAGCAGCTTGGACAGGGGTGAGGTGGATGGCTACACCTTC. Protein product: CASSLDRGEVDGYTF.

There are a few counts of this clonotype. This rearrangement joins TRBV12-3 or TRBV12-4 to TRBJ2-5, with D possibly matching TRBD2 (6 bases). The ends were cut back, 1 base at V and 11 bases at J, with 20 bases in the middle. This CDR3 is 15 amino acids long. The CDR3 coding sequence is TGTGCCAGCAGTTTAGGGAGGGCCTCCGGGAATGAGCAGTACTTC. Amino acid sequence: CASSLGRASGNEQYF.

Comment on this clonotype: A much larger clone differs from this one at a single base, so this may be a read error. The rearrangement uses TRBV5-1 and TRBJ2-5; D tentatively reads TRBD1 or TRBD2 (6 bases each). The DNA matches TRBJ2-7 better at its end, which makes the J call doubtful. The CDR3 runs to 11 residues. The germline V gene encodes CDR1 SGHRS and CDR2 YFSETQ. The CDR3 nucleotides are TGCGCCAGTGAGGGGGGTTACGAGCAGTACTTC. Translation: CASEGGYEQYF.

This clonotype was observed at least ten times. The rearrangement links TRBV20-1 to TRBJ2-7; D tentatively reads TRBD1 or TRBD2 (5 bases each). This CDR3 is 13 amino acids long. Germline V gene lookup returns CDR1 DFQATT and CDR2 SNEGSKA (reference sequence). V was clipped by 3 bases and J by 0 bases, with 9 bases between them. CDR3 loop: CSASWDVSYEQYF. Written as DNA, the CDR3 is TGCAGTGCTAGCTGGGACGTCTCCTACGAGCAGTACTTC.

The CDR3 nucleotides read TGTGCCAGCAGAACTGTTGCCTACGAGCAGTACTTC. Protein product: CASRTVAYEQYF. The chain joins TRBV28 to TRBJ2-7, with unresolved D. The CDR3 length is 12 residues. The germline V gene encodes CDR1 MDHEN and CDR2 SYDVKM. V was clipped by 6 bases and J by 2 bases, with 8 bases between them.

This clonotype has ten or more counts. The chain joins TRBV7-2 to TRBJ2-7, with D possibly TRBD2 on 6 matching bases. The germline gives CDR1 SGHTA, CDR2 FQGNSA. The length of the CDR3 is 15 residues. Trimming left V 5 bases short and J 2 bases short, with 16 bases between. CDR3: CASSPGRREPYEQYF. The CDR3 bases are TGTGCCAGCAGCCCCGGGAGACGGGAACCCTACGAGCAGTACTTC.

V is TRBV2 and J is TRBJ1-4, with 9 bases fitting TRBD1. CDR3 length equals 16 residues. From germline, CDR1 is SNHLY and CDR2 FYNNEI. V dropped 0 bases and J dropped 3; count of bases not matched to a gene: 2. Written as DNA, the CDR3 is TGTGCCAGCAGTGAAGCAAGGGACAGGGCTAATGAAAAACTGTTTTTT. Protein: CASSEARDRANEKLFF.

As to this clonotype: The junction departs from germline at one end; a sequencing error may be responsible. The chain has TRBV6-6 and TRBJ2-3; possible D gene TRBD1, 5 bases. The CDR3 extends over 14 amino acids. CDR1 and CDR2 from the germline V gene are MNHNY and SVGAGI (reference sequence). CDR3 loop: CTSRRRQLPDTQYF. CDR3 nucleotide sequence: TGTACCAGCAGGCGGAGACAGCTACCAGATACGCAGTATTTT.

A single count supports this clonotype. The CDR3 DNA reads TGTGCCCTCCAGGCCGGGACAGGGGGCAATGAGCAGTTCTTC. Its translation: CALQAGTGGNEQFF. The chain couples TRBV2 to TRBJ2-1; TRBD1 aligns across 11 bases. The CDR3 loop spans 14 amino acids. The V and J ends lost 11 bases and 6 bases, in that order; junction bases with no gene match: 9. Germline assignment: CDR1 SNHLY and CDR2 FYNNEI.

This clonotype was counted ten times or more. The chain combines TRBV6-1 with TRBJ2-6, with D unresolved. The CDR3 spans 14 residues. V was cut by 2 bases and J by 4 bases, with 6 bases left in between. CDR1 and CDR2 from the germline V gene are MNHNS and SASEGT. In DNA form, the CDR3 reads TGTGCCAGCAGTGAACAGCCCGGGGCCAACGTCCTGACTTTC. Residues: CASSEQPGANVLTF.

This clonotype was counted between two and nine times. The rearrangement links TRBV20-1 to TRBJ1-2, with 7 nucleotides matching TRBD1. The CDR3 totals 16 residues. The V and J ends lost 5 bases and 0 bases, in that order; junction bases with no gene match: 12. Germline loops: CDR1 DFQATT, CDR2 SNEGSKA (reference sequence). The CDR3 sequence is CSAQEPDRTSNYGYTF. The DNA of the CDR3 is TGCAGTGCTCAAGAACCGGACAGGACCTCTAACTATGGCTACACCTTC.

With respect to this clonotype: This may be a read error: a much more frequent sequence differs by one nucleotide. The chain couples TRBV5-1 to TRBJ2-5; D may match TRBD1 or TRBD2 (5 bases each). The J call may be in error: the DNA end matches TRBJ2-7 better. The CDR3 contains 15 residues. Germline lookup yields CDR1 SGHRS and CDR2 YFSETQ. The CDR3 DNA is TGCGCCAGCAGCTTGGATCCGGGGCGCGGGTACGAGCAGTACTTC. Residues: CASSLDPGRGYEQYF.

For the CDR3, the DNA is TGTGCCAGCAGCCAAAGTACGCAGGGCTACACCTTC. Amino acid sequence: CASSQSTQGYTF. V is TRBV3-1 and J is TRBJ1-2; no clear D gene. Germline lookup yields CDR1 LGHDT and CDR2 YNNKEL (reference sequence). Trimming pared 2 bases from V and 8 bases from J, leaving 9 bases between. This CDR3 contains 12 residues.

The table lists this clonotype with many counts. This chain uses TRBV7-9 with TRBJ2-1, with a weak D call TRBD1 (5 bases). Germline assignment: CDR1 SEHNR and CDR2 FQNEAQ (reference sequence). V was shortened by 9 bases and J by 3 bases, with 15 bases between the two germline ends. The CDR3 runs 14 residues. CDR3 in amino acids: CARKGVHLYNEQFF. CDR3 bases: TGTGCCAGGAAAGGGGTCCACCTCTACAATGAGCAGTTCTTC.

The J gene is TRBJ1-1, the V gene TRBV18; D remains unclear. The ends were cut back, 2 bases at V and 4 bases at J, with 14 bases in the middle. The CDR3 has 15 amino acids. Germline V CDR1 and CDR2: KGHSH, LQKENI. CDR3 loop: CASSPRSAVGTEAFF. In DNA, the CDR3 is TGTGCCAGCTCACCAAGGTCAGCCGTGGGCACTGAAGCTTTCTTT.